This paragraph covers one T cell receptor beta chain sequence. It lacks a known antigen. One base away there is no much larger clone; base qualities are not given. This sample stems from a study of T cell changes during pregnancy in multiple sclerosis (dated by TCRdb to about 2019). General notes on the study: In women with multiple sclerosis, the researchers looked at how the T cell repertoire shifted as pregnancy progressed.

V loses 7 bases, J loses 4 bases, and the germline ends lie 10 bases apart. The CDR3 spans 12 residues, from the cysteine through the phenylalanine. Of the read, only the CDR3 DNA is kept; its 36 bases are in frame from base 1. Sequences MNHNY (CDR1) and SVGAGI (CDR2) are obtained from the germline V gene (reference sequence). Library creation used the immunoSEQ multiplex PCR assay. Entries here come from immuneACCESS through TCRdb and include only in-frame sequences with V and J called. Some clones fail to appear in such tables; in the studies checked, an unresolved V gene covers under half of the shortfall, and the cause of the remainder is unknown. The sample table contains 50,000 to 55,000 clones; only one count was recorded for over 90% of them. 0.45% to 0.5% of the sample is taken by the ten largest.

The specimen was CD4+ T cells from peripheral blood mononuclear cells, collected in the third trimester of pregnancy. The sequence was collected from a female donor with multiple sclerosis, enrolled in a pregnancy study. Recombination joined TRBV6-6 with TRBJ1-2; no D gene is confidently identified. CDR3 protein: CASNEGGYGYTF. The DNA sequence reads TGTGCCAGCAACGAGGGAGGCTATGGCTACACCTTC.